The rows below give T cell receptor beta chains drawn from one sample of a study of Ad26.COV2.S vaccination and SARS-CoV-2 variants. The method was immunoSEQ multiplex PCR; TCRdb's version includes in-frame clones alone and lacks a portion of them. The top ten clones hold 1.5% to 2.5% of a sample with 300,000 to 400,000 clones, roughly 84% of them seen once. This material consisted of peripheral blood, taken in a trial of Ad26.COV2.S vaccine versus placebo. These receptors came from a person aged 18-60 years who received the Ad26.COV2.S COVID-19 vaccine or a placebo. Both conserved end residues are part of each CDR3. D genes are given only for firm matches. The size of a clone is reported for some rows only, either as once, few or many, or as a class for expanded clones.

j_gene | abundance | d_gene | v_gene | CDR3nt | CDR3aa
TRBJ1-1 | . | TRBD1 | TRBV19 | TGTGCCAGTAGTCCACAGGGGGCTTCTGAAGCTTTCTTT | CASSPQGASEAFF
TRBJ2-3 | once | . | TRBV5-4 | TGTGCCAGCAGCCCCGGCACAGATACGCAGTATTTT | CASSPGTDTQYF
TRBJ2-4 | . | TRBD2 | TRBV6-2/TRBV6-3 | TGTGCCAGCAGTCCCGGGGGGGGAGACATTCAGTACTTC | CASSPGGGDIQYF
TRBJ1-1 | once | . | TRBV29-1 | TGCAGCGTTGGAGACGGGGCCATGAACACTGAAGCTTTCTTT | CSVGDGAMNTEAFF
TRBJ2-1 | . | TRBD1 | TRBV7-6 | TGTGCCAGCATACAAGGAGCCGGGACAGGGCATAATGAGCAGTTCTTC | CASIQGAGTGHNEQFF
TRBJ1-2 | . | . | TRBV20-1 | TGCAGTGCCGGGACGGTGGTAGGAAACACCTTC | CSAGTVVGNTF
TRBJ1-2 | . | . | TRBV2 | TGTGCCAGCACGTGGAACTATGGCTACACCTTC | CASTWNYGYTF
TRBJ2-3 | . | . | TRBV3-1/TRBV3-2 | TGTGCCAGCAGCCAAGTGGGGGATACGCAGTATTTT | CASSQVGDTQYF
TRBJ2-7 | . | . | TRBV3-1/TRBV3-2 | TGTGCCAGCAGCCAAAGGGCCCCGCGGATCCCCTACGAGCAGTACTTC | CASSQRAPRIPYEQYF
TRBJ2-1 | . | . | TRBV6-5 | TGTGCCAGCAGTTACTACGGGGACACAAACAATGAGCAGTTCTTC | CASSYYGDTNNEQFF
TRBJ2-5 | few | TRBD2 | TRBV3-1/TRBV3-2 | TGTGCCAGCAACCCGGGACTAGCAGGGGAGACCCAGTACTTC | CASNPGLAGETQYF
TRBJ1-3 | few | . | TRBV11-1 | TGTGCCAGCAGCGATCGTGGGAGGGACGCTGGAAACACCATATATTTT | CASSDRGRDAGNTIYF
TRBJ2-3 | once | . | TRBV7-2 | TGTGCCAGCAGCTTATATATGGATACGCAGTATTTT | CASSLYMDTQYF
TRBJ2-7 | . | . | TRBV7-2 | TGTGCCAGCAGCTTAGGCGTCAGCTACGAGCAGTACTTC | CASSLGVSYEQYF
TRBJ2-6 | . | TRBD1 | TRBV18 | TGTGCCAGTTCCGGGACAGGGGGCACTGGGGCCAACGTCCTGACTTTC | CASSGTGGTGANVLTF
TRBJ1-1 | . | . | TRBV29-1 | TGCAGCGTTAGGGACTGGATGAACACTGAAGCTTTCTTT | CSVRDWMNTEAFF